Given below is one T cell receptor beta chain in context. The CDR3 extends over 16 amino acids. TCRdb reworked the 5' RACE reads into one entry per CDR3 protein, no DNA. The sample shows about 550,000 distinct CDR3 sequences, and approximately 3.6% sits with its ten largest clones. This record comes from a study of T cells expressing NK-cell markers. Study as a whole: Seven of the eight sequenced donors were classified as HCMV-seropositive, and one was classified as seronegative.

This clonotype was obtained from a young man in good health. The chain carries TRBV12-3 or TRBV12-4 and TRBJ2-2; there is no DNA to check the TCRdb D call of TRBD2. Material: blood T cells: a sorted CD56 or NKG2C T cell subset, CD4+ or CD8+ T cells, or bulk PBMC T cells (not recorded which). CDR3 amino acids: CANNRVGLADTGELFF.